The entry below gives a single T cell receptor (beta chain) sequence along with its context. The antigen remains unidentified. The PCR employed 60 Vbeta primers together with 13 Jbeta primers. Only in-frame clones appear in the TCRdb table, and some are missing; sequencing was by immunoSEQ multiplex PCR. This sample has over 150,000 clones, with 76% found just once. This specimen comes from a study of cytomegalovirus exposure and HLA in healthy donors. For the study at large: Unique TCRs from HLA-typed donors, 80 million to 90 million of them, were held in an early data release. Broader study findings: Most TCR sequences showed up rarely, but some public TCRs showed up in many donors. Data from an earlier analysis indicated that most TCR beta V segments were productive either about 87% or about 30% of the time.

The TCR originated in a man in his sixties in good health and CMV-seronegative. The sequencing sample was made of PBMCs.

CDR3 sequence: CASSPRGRGHLNTGELFF. In DNA, the CDR3 is TGTGCCAGCAGTCCCCGGGGCAGGGGGCACCTGAACACCGGGGAGCTGTTTTTT. The V gene is TRBV27, the J gene TRBJ2-2; 8 nucleotides match TRBD1. The CDR3 has 18 amino acids. Germline V gene data show CDR1 as MNHEY and CDR2 as SMNVEV (reference sequence). With 5 bases clipped from V and 1 base from J, the junction kept 12 bases outside the gene matches.